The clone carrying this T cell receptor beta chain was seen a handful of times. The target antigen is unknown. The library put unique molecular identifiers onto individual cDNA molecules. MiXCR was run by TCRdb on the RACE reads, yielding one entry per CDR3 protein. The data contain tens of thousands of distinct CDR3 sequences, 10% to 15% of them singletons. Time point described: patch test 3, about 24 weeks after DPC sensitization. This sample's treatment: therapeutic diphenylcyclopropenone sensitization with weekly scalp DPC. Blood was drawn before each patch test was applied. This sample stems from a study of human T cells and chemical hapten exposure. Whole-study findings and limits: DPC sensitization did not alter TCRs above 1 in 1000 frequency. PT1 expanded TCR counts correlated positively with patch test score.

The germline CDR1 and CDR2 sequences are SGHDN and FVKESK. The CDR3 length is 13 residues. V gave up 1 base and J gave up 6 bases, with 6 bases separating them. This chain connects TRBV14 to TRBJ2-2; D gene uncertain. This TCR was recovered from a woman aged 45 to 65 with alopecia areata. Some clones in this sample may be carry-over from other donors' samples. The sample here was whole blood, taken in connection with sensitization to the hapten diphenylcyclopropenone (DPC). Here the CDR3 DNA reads TGTGCCAGCAGCCAAGCGTATCCCGGGGAGCTGTTTTTT. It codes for CASSQAYPGELFF.